The 9 T cell receptor beta chains listed next were all sequenced from one sample in a study of shared clonotypes between healthy human individuals. Produced via immunoSEQ multiplex PCR; TCRdb's table is partial and in-frame only. This sample yields 2 million to 2.5 million clones, of which 85% to 95% are seen a single time; about 0.13% belongs to the top ten. The sequenced material came from naive CD4+ T cells sorted from blood. Subset denoted: CD45RA+ positively selected. These receptors originate from a man between 18 and 29 years old in good health.

The gene calls are TRBV7-9 and TRBJ2-7, with 9 bases aligning to TRBD2. This CDR3 contains 15 residues. V trimming: 5 bases; J trimming: 6 bases; junction bases outside the gene matches: 11. The germline V gene encodes CDR1 SEHNR and CDR2 FQNEAQ (reference sequence). The CDR3 bases are TGTGCCAGCAGCCCAAGGGCTAGCGGGAAGTCCGAGCAGTACTTC. Amino acid sequence: CASSPRASGKSEQYF.

The chain couples TRBV2 to TRBJ2-7; D may be TRBD1 or TRBD2 (5 bases each). Between the trimmed V and J ends, which lost 8 bases and 8 bases, there was a span of 19 bases. The CDR3 is 13 amino acids. Germline assignment: CDR1 SNHLY and CDR2 FYNNEI. The CDR3 region is CASWGSGVNQQYF. For the CDR3, the DNA is TGTGCCAGCTGGGGCAGCGGAGTCAATCAGCAGTACTTC.

The chain is built from TRBV18 and TRBJ2-7; D unclear. CDR1 is KGHSH, CDR2 LQKENI, per germline. The length of the CDR3 is 12 residues. V lost 3 bases to trimming and J lost 7 bases, with 10 bases between them. The CDR3 reads CASSPADGEQYF. The CDR3 DNA is TGTGCCAGCTCACCGGCTGACGGGGAGCAGTACTTC.

The chain carries TRBV6-5 and TRBJ2-7, with 11 bases aligning to TRBD1. The germline gives CDR1 MNHEY, CDR2 SVGAGI. The CDR3 runs to 15 residues. With 5 bases clipped from V and 6 bases from J, the junction kept 9 bases outside the gene matches. CDR3 sequence (DNA): TGTGCCAGCAGTAACCGGGACAGGGGGTCCGGCGAGCAGTACTTC. Translated, it gives CASSNRDRGSGEQYF.

This chain connects TRBV5-1 to TRBJ2-2; perhaps TRBD1 as D (5 bases). The CDR3 covers 15 residues. Trimming pared 0 bases from V and 6 bases from J, leaving 12 bases between. The germline CDR1 and CDR2 sequences are SGHRS and YFSETQ. This chain's CDR3 is CASSLVGEGAGELFF. CDR3 nucleotide sequence: TGCGCCAGCAGCTTGGTAGGGGAAGGTGCCGGGGAGCTGTTTTTT.

The chain has TRBV2 and TRBJ2-7, with D unclear. Germline assignment: CDR1 SNHLY and CDR2 FYNNEI. V was shortened by 6 bases and J by 3 bases, with 18 bases between the two germline ends. This CDR3 contains 15 residues. The CDR3 DNA sequence: TGTGCCAGCAGGGAAAATCAACATGGCCTCTACGAGCAGTACTTC. This codes for CASRENQHGLYEQYF.

V and J are TRBV6-5 and TRBJ1-1; D not certain. The V end lost 3 bases, the J end lost 0 bases, and 14 bases lay between the germline ends. The CDR3 is 16 residues long. Germline V lookup: CDR1 MNHEY, CDR2 SVGAGI. CDR3 nucleotide sequence: TGTGCCAGCAGTTATCGTGCGGGCCTCATGAACACTGAAGCTTTCTTT. Its translation is CASSYRAGLMNTEAFF.

This chain joins TRBV15 and TRBJ2-1, with 8 bases aligning to TRBD2. The germline CDR1 and CDR2 sequences are LNHNV and YYDKDF (reference sequence). CDR3 length: 19 amino acids. With 0 bases clipped from V and 4 bases from J, the junction kept 14 bases outside the gene matches. CDR3: CATSRDLVAGSLGYNEQFF. In DNA, the CDR3 is TGTGCCACCAGCAGAGATCTGGTAGCGGGGTCCCTCGGGTACAATGAGCAGTTCTTC.

The genes are TRBV10-3 and TRBJ2-3, with a tentative D call TRBD2 (6 bases). Trimming took 4 bases from V and 6 from J, leaving 8 bases between them. The CDR3 contains 12 residues. Germline V gives CDR1 ENHRY, CDR2 SYGVKD. CDR3 loop: CAISGRGDTQYF. The CDR3 coding sequence is TGTGCCATCAGTGGCCGGGGGGATACGCAGTATTTT.